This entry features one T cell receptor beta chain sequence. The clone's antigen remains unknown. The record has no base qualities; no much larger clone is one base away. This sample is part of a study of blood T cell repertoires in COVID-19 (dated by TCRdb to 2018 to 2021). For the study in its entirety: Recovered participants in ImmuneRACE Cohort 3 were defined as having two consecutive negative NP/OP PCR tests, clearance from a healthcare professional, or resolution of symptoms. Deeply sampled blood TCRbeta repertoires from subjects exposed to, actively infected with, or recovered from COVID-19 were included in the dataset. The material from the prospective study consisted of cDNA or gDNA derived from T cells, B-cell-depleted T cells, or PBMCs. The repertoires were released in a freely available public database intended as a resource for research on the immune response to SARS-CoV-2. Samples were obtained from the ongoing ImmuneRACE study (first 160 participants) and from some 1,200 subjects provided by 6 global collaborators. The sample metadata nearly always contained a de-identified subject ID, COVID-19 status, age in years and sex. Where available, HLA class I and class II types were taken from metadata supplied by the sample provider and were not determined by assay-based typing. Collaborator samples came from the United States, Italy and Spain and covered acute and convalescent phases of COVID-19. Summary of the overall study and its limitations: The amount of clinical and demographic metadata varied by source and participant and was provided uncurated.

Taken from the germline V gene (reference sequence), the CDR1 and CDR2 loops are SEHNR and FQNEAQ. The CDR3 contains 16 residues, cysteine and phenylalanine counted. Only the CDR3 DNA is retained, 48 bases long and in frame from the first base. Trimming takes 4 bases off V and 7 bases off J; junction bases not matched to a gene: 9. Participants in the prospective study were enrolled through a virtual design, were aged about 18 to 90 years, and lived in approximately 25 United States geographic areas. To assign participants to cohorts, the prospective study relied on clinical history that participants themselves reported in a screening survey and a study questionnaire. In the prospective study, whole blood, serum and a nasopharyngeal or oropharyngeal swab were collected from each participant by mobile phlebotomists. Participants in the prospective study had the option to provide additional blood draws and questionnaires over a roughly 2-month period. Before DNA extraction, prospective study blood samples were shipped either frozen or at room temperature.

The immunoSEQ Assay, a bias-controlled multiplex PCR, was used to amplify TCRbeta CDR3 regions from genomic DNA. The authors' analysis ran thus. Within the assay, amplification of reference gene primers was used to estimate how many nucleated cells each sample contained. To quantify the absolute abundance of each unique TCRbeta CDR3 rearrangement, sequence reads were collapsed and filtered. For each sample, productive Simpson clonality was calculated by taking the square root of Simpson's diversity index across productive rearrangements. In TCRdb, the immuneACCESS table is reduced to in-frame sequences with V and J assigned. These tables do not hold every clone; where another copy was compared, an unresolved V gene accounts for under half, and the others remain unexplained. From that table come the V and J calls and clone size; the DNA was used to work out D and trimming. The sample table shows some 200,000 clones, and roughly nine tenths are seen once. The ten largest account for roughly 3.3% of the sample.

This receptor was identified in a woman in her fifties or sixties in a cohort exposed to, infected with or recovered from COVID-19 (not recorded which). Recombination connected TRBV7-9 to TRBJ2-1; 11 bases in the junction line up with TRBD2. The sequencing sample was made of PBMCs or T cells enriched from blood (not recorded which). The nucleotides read TGTGCCAGCAGCTCCTTAGCGGGGGGGCCGGCGAATGAGCAGTTCTTC. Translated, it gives CASSSLAGGPANEQFF.